The sequence of this T cell receptor beta chain was determined in a study of cytomegalovirus exposure and HLA in healthy donors. The PCR contained 60 Vbeta and 13 Jbeta primers. Measured with immunoSEQ multiplex PCR; TCRdb has only the in-frame clones, and not every one. The sample has under 110,000 clones, 85% to 90% seen once. On this clone: Relative to the germline gene, one junction end is altered; a read error may explain this.

The CDR3 runs to 14 residues. Germline CDR1 and CDR2: SGHVS and FQNEAQ. This rearrangement joins TRBV7-8 to TRBJ2-1; D is possibly TRBD2 (5 bases). This sequence originates from a man in his thirties or forties in good health and CMV-seronegative. The source material was PBMCs. CDR3: CASTYPGSYNGQFF. In DNA form, the CDR3 reads TGTGCCAGCACTTACCCGGGGTCTTACAATGGGCAGTTCTTC. Combining the CDR3 with reference TRBV7-8 and TRBJ2-1 gives the whole variable domain GAGVSQSPRYKVAKRGQDVALRCDPISGHVSLFWYQQALGQGPEFLTYFQNEAQLDKSGLPSDRFFAERPEGSVSTLKIQRTQQEDSAVYLCASTYPGSYNGQFFGPGTRLTVL.